One and the same sample provided the 4 T cell receptor beta chains below, sequenced in a study of T cells in Graves' hyperthyroidism and ophthalmopathy. It was RNA transcripts that yielded the amplified TCR beta CDR3 regions. The HTBI primer set drove a first-round RT-PCR of the TCR CDR3. In TCRdb, the multiplex PCR reads were re-called with MiXCR into one record per CDR3 protein. This sample has about 610,000 distinct CDR3 sequences; roughly 15% occur once, and the top ten carry around 4.5%. The specimen was blood. These receptors all stem from a woman in her thirties or forties with Graves' ophthalmopathy.

The chain combines TRBV16 with TRBJ1-2; 11 nucleotides line up with TRBD1. This CDR3 comprises 13 residues. V shed 4 bases, J shed 10 bases, and the junction held 5 bases outside the gene matches. Germline CDR1 reads KGHSY; CDR2 reads FQNENV. The CDR3 coding sequence is TGTGCCAGCAGCCGCCAAGGACAGGGGGCCTACACCTTC. Amino acids: CASSRQGQGAYTF.

This clonotype came up many times. V and J are TRBV2 and TRBJ2-5, with TRBD1 matching 10 bases. The CDR3 has 14 residues. After removal of 7 bases from V and 8 bases from J, the junction contained 10 bases not matched to a gene. CDR1 and CDR2 (germline): SNHLY, FYNNEI. Here the CDR3 reads CASKPRGQGLTQYF. The DNA of the CDR3 is TGTGCCAGCAAACCCAGGGGACAGGGGTTAACCCAGTACTTC.

This clonotype was picked up many times. The genes are TRBV5-1 and TRBJ2-1, with TRBD2 identical over 9 bases. Unmatched junction bases numbered 4, after V lost 0 bases and J lost 0 bases. This CDR3 has 17 residues. Germline CDR1 SGHRS, CDR2 YFSETQ. CDR3 in amino acids: CASSLGLADSSYNEQFF. The DNA of the CDR3 is TGCGCCAGCAGCTTGGGACTAGCGGACAGCTCCTACAATGAGCAGTTCTTC.

This clonotype was observed a few times. The chain links TRBV7-1 to TRBJ2-5; 10 bases are shared with TRBD1. TRBV7-1 is classed as an ORF, of uncertain function. Unmatched junction bases numbered 26, after V lost 7 bases and J lost 3 bases. The CDR3 has 21 amino acids. The CDR3 DNA reads TGTGCCAGCACGCTCAGCCGCCCAAGCTTCTGGGACAGGGGCTCCGAAGAGACCCAGTACTTC. As protein: CASTLSRPSFWDRGSEETQYF.